This T cell receptor (beta chain) was captured in a study of blood T cell repertoires in COVID-19. On the study more broadly: The origin of the acute and convalescent COVID-19 samples was the United States, Italy and Spain.

Source study methods: Amplification with reference gene primers provided the estimates of nucleated cell counts. TCRdb's table, derived via immunoSEQ multiplex PCR, lists solely in-frame clones and lacks some. The DNA gave D and trimming, while V, J and clone size come from that table. Among about 300,000 clones listed, more than 75% were seen once. The V and J ends lost 4 bases and 5 bases respectively, with 14 bases between them. This CDR3 is 14 amino acids long. Per the germline V gene, CDR1 is SGHTA and CDR2 is FQGNSA. This clone appeared once. Individuals drawn from 24 US areas were about 18 to 95 years old. Participants' reported clinical history set cohort assignment.

The chain links TRBV7-2 to TRBJ1-1; D is possibly TRBD1 (5 bases). This receptor was obtained from a man in his thirties or forties who had recovered from COVID-19. Sequenced input: PBMCs or T cells enriched from blood (not recorded which). This CDR3 is CASSYKREGTEAFF. CDR3 nucleotides: TGTGCCAGCAGCTATAAGAGGGAGGGGACTGAAGCTTTCTTT.